This entry describes one TCR beta chain. The antigen is not known. The sample belongs to a study of CD8 T cells in ankylosing spondylitis. Findings and caveats of the study: There was a TCR beta motif, made of fewer than 10 highly homologous variants, that appeared characteristic of ankylosing spondylitis blood. Significantly higher representation of disease-linked clones was reported for matched ankylosing spondylitis synovial fluid. Certain motif variants had earlier appeared in reactive arthritis synovial fluid and blood.

In making TCR beta libraries, quantitative 5'-RACE with molecular barcodes was used. TCRdb re-called the 5' RACE reads with MiXCR, one entry per CDR3 protein. The sample includes about 270,000 distinct CDR3 sequences, more than 25% of them seen just once. The CDR3 loop spans 12 amino acids. CDR1 and CDR2 from the germline V gene are DFQATT and SNEGSKA (reference sequence). Trimming took off 3 bases at V and 2 bases at J, with 2 bases between the two ends. The sequenced material came from blood, either unsorted or a sorted T cell fraction (not recorded which). The TCR was taken from a male donor with ankylosing spondylitis or in good health (not recorded which). The V gene is TRBV20-1, the J gene TRBJ2-6; no definite D call. In nucleotides, the CDR3 is TGCAGTGCTAGGGCTGGGGCCAACGTCCTGACTTTC. Its protein product is CSARAGANVLTF.